These 9 T cell receptor beta chains came from one sample sequenced in a study of T cell responses to AZD1222 COVID-19 vaccine. Some clones are missing from TCRdb's copy, which holds only in-frame ones; the method was immunoSEQ multiplex PCR. The profile shows about 110,000 clones, roughly nine tenths of them singletons. The sequencing here drew on peripheral blood, taken on day 0 of AZD1222 vaccination. These TCRs come from an adult in good health.

The chain carries TRBV7-2 and TRBJ1-1; D is possibly TRBD1 (6 bases). This CDR3 comprises 13 residues. V lost 0 bases to trimming and J lost 7 bases, with 9 bases between them. CDR1 is SGHTA, CDR2 FQGNSA, per germline. CDR3 sequence: CASSLALQGEAFF. The CDR3 DNA sequence: TGTGCCAGCAGCTTAGCATTACAGGGTGAAGCTTTCTTT. The full variable domain, in which reference TRBV7-2 and TRBJ1-1 provide the parts outside the CDR3, is GAGVSQSPSNKVTEKGKDVELRCDPISGHTALYWYRQSLGQGLEFLIYFQGNSAPDKSGLPSDRFSAERTGGSVSTLTIQRTQQEDSAVYLCASSLALQGEAFFGQGTRLTVV.

The V call is TRBV18, the J call TRBJ2-2, with TRBD1 matching over 7 bases. CDR1 and CDR2 (germline): KGHSH, LQKENI. Trimming removed 8 bases from V and 5 bases from J; junction bases left unmatched: 8. The CDR3 is made up of 14 amino acids. CDR3 residues: CASPPGQRTGELFF. The CDR3 DNA reads as TGTGCCAGCCCGCCGGGACAGAGAACCGGGGAGCTGTTTTTT.

The J gene is TRBJ1-2, the V gene TRBV6-5; D is perhaps TRBD1 (6 bases). V shed 6 bases and J shed 0 bases, with 14 bases lying between them. Germline values: CDR1 MNHEY, CDR2 SVGAGI. The CDR3 spans 15 residues. CDR3 region: CASRARQAANYGYTF. The CDR3 DNA reads as TGTGCCAGCAGGGCTCGACAGGCAGCTAACTATGGCTACACCTTC.

In nucleotides, the CDR3 is TGTGCCAGTAGTCCGAGGATGAGGGGGGTAAACACCGGGGAGCTGTTTTTT. Amino acids: CASSPRMRGVNTGELFF. The V and J genes are TRBV19 and TRBJ2-2; D may correspond to TRBD1 or TRBD2 (6 bases each). This CDR3 spans 17 amino acids. V was cut by 5 bases and J by 2 bases, with 18 bases left in between. CDR1 and CDR2 (germline): LNHDA, SQIVND (reference sequence).

The chain couples TRBV4-3 to TRBJ2-7; the D is unclear. The germline V and J ends were trimmed by 0 bases and 6 bases, with 9 bases remaining between them. The CDR3 has 13 residues. CDR1 is LGHNA and CDR2 is YSLEER in the germline V gene. CDR3 in DNA: TGCGCCAGCAGCCAAGACGTCTCCCTCGAGCAGTACTTC. Protein sequence: CASSQDVSLEQYF.

DNA for the CDR3: TGCGCCAGCAGTGGGGGGGACTCAAGCTCCTACGAGCAGTACTTC. It codes for CASSGGDSSSYEQYF. The chain joins TRBV10-1 to TRBJ2-7; perhaps TRBD2 as D (6 bases). CDR1 is WNHNN, CDR2 SYGVQD, per germline (reference sequence). Trimming took off 4 bases at V and 0 bases at J, with 13 bases between the two ends. The CDR3 is 15 residues long.

The rearrangement joins TRBV19 to TRBJ1-5; 10 positions match TRBD1. J lost 3 bases, V lost 2 bases, and 4 bases had no gene match. The CDR3 extends over 16 amino acids. CDR1 and CDR2 (germline): LNHDA, SQIVND (reference sequence). The CDR3 DNA is TGTGCCAGTAGTATATGGACAGGGGGTTCCAATCAGCCCCAGCATTTT. Translated: CASSIWTGGSNQPQHF.

The sample holds one count of this clone. The chain couples TRBV27 to TRBJ1-4; 7 positions match TRBD1. There are 13 residues in the CDR3. Germline CDR1 MNHEY, CDR2 SMNVEV (reference sequence). With V trimmed by 5 bases and J by 10 bases, 7 bases remained unmatched. Here the CDR3 reads CASSPRQGGKLFF. CDR3 coding DNA: TGTGCCAGCAGTCCCAGACAGGGAGGAAAACTGTTTTTT. The full variable domain, rest sourced from reference TRBV27 and TRBJ1-4, is EAQVTQNPRYLITVTGKKLTVTCSQNMNHEYMSWYRQDPGLGLRQIYYSMNVEVTDKGDVPEGYKVSRKEKRNFPLILESPSPNQTSLYFCASSPRQGGKLFFGSGTQLSVL.

The chain links TRBV7-9 to TRBJ2-3; D gene unclear. Germline lookup yields CDR1 SEHNR and CDR2 FQNEAQ (reference sequence). Trimming left V 3 bases short and J 0 bases short, with 10 bases between. There are 15 residues in the CDR3. The CDR3 reads CASSLPRASTDTQYF. CDR3 DNA sequence: TGTGCCAGCAGCTTGCCCCGGGCTAGCACAGATACGCAGTATTTT.